Reported below is one T cell receptor (beta chain). These data are taken from a study of OX40 agonist ivuxolimab in advanced cancers. Germline V gives CDR1 MNHEY, CDR2 SVGAGI. The CDR3 spans 14 residues. V trimming: 7 bases; J trimming: 4 bases; junction bases outside the gene matches: 7. The assay was immunoSEQ multiplex PCR, and TCRdb's table has in-frame clones only and misses some. In the table there are about 66,000 clones, approximately 90% of which are singletons. The sequence came from an adult with an advanced solid tumor such as melanoma, head and neck, liver or kidney cancer. The chain uses TRBV6-5 and TRBJ1-5; 7 bases are shared with TRBD1. The sequences come from CD4+ or CD8+ T cells sorted from blood, collected in a trial of the OX40 agonist ivuxolimab. For the CDR3, the DNA is TGTGCCAGCACAGCATCGACAGGGAATCAGCCCCAGCATTTT. Its protein product is CASTASTGNQPQHF.